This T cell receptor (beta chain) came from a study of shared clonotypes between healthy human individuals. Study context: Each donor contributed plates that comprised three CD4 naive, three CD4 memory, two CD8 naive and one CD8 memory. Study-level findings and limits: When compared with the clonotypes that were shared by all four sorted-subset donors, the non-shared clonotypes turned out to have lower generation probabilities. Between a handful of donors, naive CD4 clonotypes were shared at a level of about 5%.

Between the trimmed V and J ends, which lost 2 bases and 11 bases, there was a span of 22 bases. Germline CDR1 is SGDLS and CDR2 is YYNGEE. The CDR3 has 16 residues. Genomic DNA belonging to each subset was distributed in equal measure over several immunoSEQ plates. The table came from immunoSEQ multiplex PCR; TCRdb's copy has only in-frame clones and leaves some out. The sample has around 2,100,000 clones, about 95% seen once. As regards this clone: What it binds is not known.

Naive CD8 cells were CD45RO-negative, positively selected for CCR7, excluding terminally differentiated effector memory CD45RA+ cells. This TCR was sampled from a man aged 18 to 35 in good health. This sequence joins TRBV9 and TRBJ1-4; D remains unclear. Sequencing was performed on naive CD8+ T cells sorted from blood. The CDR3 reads CASSVSLWRPYPKLFF. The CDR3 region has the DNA TGTGCCAGCAGCGTTAGCCTCTGGCGTCCATACCCTAAACTGTTTTTT.